This section outlines one T cell receptor (beta chain) sequence together with its context. This clonotype was counted at least ten times. Its antigen is still unknown. Base qualities are missing; no much larger clone stands one base away. Stable Graves' hyperthyroidism was defined as the absence of progression to ophthalmopathy over 18 months of follow-up. Hyperthyroidism patients were aged 18 to 65 years and newly diagnosed, with disease duration of less than 2 months. Exclusion was applied to patients with uncontrolled infections, other autoimmune diseases, pregnancy or lactation. Clinical symptoms, serum thyroxine and TRAb, thyroid ultrasound, and orbital computed tomography formed the basis for the diagnoses. PBMCs were isolated from 10 ml of fresh peripheral blood by Ficoll-Paque density gradient centrifugation. Total RNA was extracted using Trizol reagent, and RNA quality was assessed on an Agilent 2100 Bioanalyzer.

This record belongs to a study of T cells in Graves' hyperthyroidism and ophthalmopathy (dated by TCRdb to about 2019). Background for the entire study: Peripheral blood samples were taken at the time of initial diagnosis, prior to any treatment. The study also compared thyroid tissue and blood T-cell repertoires from roughly 6 Graves' hyperthyroidism patients. The approximately 100 discovery patients were randomly split 7:3 into training and test sets. To identify TCR V-J signatures that set the groups apart, the researchers used a discovery cohort of 100 or so patients, made up of under 45 with Graves' ophthalmopathy and some 55 with stable Graves' hyperthyroidism. TCR Vbeta CDR3 sequencing of 120 to 150 peripheral blood samples (more than 40 ophthalmopathy, about 74 hyperthyroidism and roughly 17 progressor patients) is reported in the paper. After sampling, hyperthyroidism patients received methimazole starting at 30 mg daily, and ophthalmopathy patients received high-dose intravenous methylprednisolone. Whether ophthalmopathy could be predicted prospectively was tested in an independent validation cohort made up of 18 hyperthyroidism patients plus 17 patients who later progressed to ophthalmopathy. Points the paper makes about the study in general: A model built on a 13 V-J signature distinguished ophthalmopathy from stable hyperthyroidism, reaching around 90% sensitivity and under 84% specificity in cross-validation and 80%/75% in testing. During validation, the model predicted progression to ophthalmopathy a median of around 6 months ahead of onset, with almost 71% sensitivity and roughly 75% specificity. Most expanded thyroid clonotypes (frequency above 0.001) were also found in blood, which suggests that blood repertoires may mirror thyroid immune responses. No statistical method was used to fix the sample size in advance, and group allocation was not hidden from the investigators.

For CDR1 and CDR2, the germline V gene (reference sequence) lists DFQATT and SNEGSKA. The trim is 1 base for V and 0 bases for J, with a gap of 16 bases between the germline ends. Counted from cysteine to phenylalanine, this CDR3 has 17 amino acids. Here the CDR3 DNA is all that survives: 51 bases in frame from base 1. The TCR beta CDR3 regions were amplified from the RNA transcripts. For the first round of RT-PCR on the TCR CDR3, the HTBI primer set was used together with the Qiagen OneStep RT-PCR kit. Libraries were constructed in a second round of multiplex PCR, after which size selection and purification were carried out. The libraries were sequenced on an Illumina HiSeq2000 using paired-end 100 bp reads. Processing in the source paper ran as follows. SOAPnuke was used to process the raw data, throwing out any read that contained adapters or uncalled bases, had a mean Phred below 15, or lacked an exact constant-primer or identifier match. High-quality paired reads were merged using COPE v1.2.5, and each unique nucleotide sequence was defined as a clonotype. Clonotypes were aligned to IMGT TRBV, TRBD and TRBJ reference segments using MiTCR v1.1. The analysis was restricted to V-J combinations with a frequency above 0.0001, which together covered 99.2% of the repertoires. A TCS score was defined as the ratio between F50 (clonal expansion) and ExV (chaos), using BLOSUM62-based TCRdist between CDR3 peptides within each V-J. Welch's t-statistics and random forest reduced fewer than 550 V-J features to some 14, which were used in a naive Bayes classifier (R e1071). The raw public reads went through TCRdb reprocessing: fastp at Q25, MiXCR clone calling, in-frame beta chains kept. Rows merge per CDR3 protein into single entries with the most common DNA and genes. The authors' filters were not applied to this entry. Counted in this sample were about 560,000 distinct CDR3 sequences; over 15% of them appeared once. Clones ranked in the top ten supply under 20% of the sample.

This receptor was identified in a woman younger than 35 with Graves' hyperthyroidism. The sequenced material came from blood. The receptor chain draws on TRBV20-1 and TRBJ2-1; TRBD2 is perhaps the D gene, given 5 matching bases. The CDR3 corresponds to CSARVWLARCSYNEQFF. The sequenced DNA is TGCAGTGCTAGAGTTTGGCTAGCAAGATGCTCCTACAATGAGCAGTTCTTC.